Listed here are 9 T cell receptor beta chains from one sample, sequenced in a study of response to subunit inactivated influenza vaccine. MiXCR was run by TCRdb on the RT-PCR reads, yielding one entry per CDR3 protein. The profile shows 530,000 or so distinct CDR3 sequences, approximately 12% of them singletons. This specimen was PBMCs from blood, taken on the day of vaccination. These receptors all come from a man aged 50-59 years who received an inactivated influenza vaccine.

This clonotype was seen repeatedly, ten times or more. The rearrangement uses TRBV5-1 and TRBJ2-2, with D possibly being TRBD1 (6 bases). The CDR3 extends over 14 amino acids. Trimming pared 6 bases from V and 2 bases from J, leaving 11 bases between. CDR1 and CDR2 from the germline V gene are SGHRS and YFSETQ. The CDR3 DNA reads TGCGCCAGCAAACAGGACAGTAACACCGGGGAGCTGTTTTTT. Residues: CASKQDSNTGELFF.

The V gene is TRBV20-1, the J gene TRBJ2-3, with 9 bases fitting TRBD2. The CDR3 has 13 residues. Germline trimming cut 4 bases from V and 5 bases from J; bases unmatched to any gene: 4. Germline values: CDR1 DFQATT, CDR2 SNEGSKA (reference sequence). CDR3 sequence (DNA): TGCAGTGCTATTGCACTAGCGGGAGATACGCAGTATTTT. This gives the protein CSAIALAGDTQYF.

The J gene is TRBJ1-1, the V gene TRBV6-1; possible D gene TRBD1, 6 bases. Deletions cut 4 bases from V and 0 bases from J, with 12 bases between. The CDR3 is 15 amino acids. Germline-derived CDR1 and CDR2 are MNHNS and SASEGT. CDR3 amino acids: CASSAKQGMNTEAFF. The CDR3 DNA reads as TGTGCCAGCAGTGCCAAACAGGGCATGAACACTGAAGCTTTCTTT.

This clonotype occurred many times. The CDR3 sequence is CASSSLAGGRNEQFF. The DNA of the CDR3 is TGTGCCAGCAGTTCACTAGCGGGGGGGCGGAATGAGCAGTTCTTC. The V and J genes are TRBV12-3 or TRBV12-4 and TRBJ2-1; 13 bases agree with TRBD2. V dropped 4 bases and J dropped 7; count of bases not matched to a gene: 4. CDR3 length equals 15 residues.

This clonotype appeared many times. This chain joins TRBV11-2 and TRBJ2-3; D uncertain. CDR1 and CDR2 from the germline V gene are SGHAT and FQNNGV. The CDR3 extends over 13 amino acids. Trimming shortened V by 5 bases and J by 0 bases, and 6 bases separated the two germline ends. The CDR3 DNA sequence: TGTGCCAGCAGCCGGCCTAGCACAGATACGCAGTATTTT. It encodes CASSRPSTDTQYF.

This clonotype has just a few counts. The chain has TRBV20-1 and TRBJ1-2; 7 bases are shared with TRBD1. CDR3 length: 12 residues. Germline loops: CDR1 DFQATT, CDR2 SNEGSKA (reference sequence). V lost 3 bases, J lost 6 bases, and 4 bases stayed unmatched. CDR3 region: CSASPGQHGYTF. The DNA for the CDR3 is TGCAGTGCTAGCCCGGGACAGCATGGCTACACCTTC.

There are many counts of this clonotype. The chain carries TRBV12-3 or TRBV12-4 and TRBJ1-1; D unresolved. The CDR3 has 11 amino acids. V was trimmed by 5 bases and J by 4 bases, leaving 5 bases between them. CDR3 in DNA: TGTGCCAGCAGTCCCGGCACTGAAGCTTTCTTT. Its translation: CASSPGTEAFF.

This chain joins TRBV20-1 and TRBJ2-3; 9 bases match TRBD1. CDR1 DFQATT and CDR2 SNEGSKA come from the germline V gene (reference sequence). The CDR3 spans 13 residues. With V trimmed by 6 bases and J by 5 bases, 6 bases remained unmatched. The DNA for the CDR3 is TGCAGTGCCATTGGACAGGGGAAAGATACGCAGTATTTT. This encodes CSAIGQGKDTQYF.

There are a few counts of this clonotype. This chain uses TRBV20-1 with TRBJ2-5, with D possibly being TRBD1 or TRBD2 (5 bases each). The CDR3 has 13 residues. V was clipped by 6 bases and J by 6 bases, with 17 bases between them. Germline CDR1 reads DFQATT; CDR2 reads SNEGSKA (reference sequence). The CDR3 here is CSARDPLGQTQYF. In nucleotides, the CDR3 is TGCAGTGCCAGGGACCCTCTTGGGCAGACCCAGTACTTC.